What follows is one T cell receptor beta chain and its context. Its antigen is unknown. Amplification of TCR alpha and beta CDR3 regions from RNA used iRepertoire nested multiplex PCR. One-step reverse transcription and amplification started from around 100-400 ng of tissue mRNA or PBMC total RNA. In TCRdb, the multiplex PCR reads were re-called with MiXCR into one record per CDR3 protein. This table holds 3,000 or so distinct CDR3 sequences, around 16% found once. The data belong to a study of glioma-infiltrating T cells. General observations from the study: Non-neoplastic patients had below-expected tissue-blood divergence, while all gliomas exceeded expectation.

The TCR sequence derives from a human donor with low-grade glioma or glioblastoma, undergoing nonglioma brain surgery, or in good health (not recorded which). The specimen sequenced was glioma tissue, nonneoplastic brain tissue, or PBMCs (not recorded which).

The CDR3 DNA follows: TGTGCCAGCAGCCCGAGTCCGACCACAGATACGCAGTATTTT. Translation: CASSPSPTTDTQYF. This chain uses TRBV11-2 with TRBJ2-3; D is ambiguous. The CDR3 spans 14 residues. Germline values: CDR1 SGHAT, CDR2 FQNNGV. V was pared by 5 bases and J by 2 bases, with 11 bases between. The full variable domain, with the rest looked up from reference TRBV11-2 and TRBJ2-3, is EAGVAQSPRYKIIEKRQSVAFWCNPISGHATLYWYQQILGQGPKLLIQFQNNGVVDDSQLPKDRFSAERLKGVDSTLKIQPAKLEDSAVYLCASSPSPTTDTQYFGPGTRLTVL.